This passage covers 9 T cell receptor beta chains from one sample sequenced in a study of T cell responses to AZD1222 COVID-19 vaccine. Profiled with immunoSEQ multiplex PCR; TCRdb holds only in-frame clones, not every one. The data contain about 87,000 clones, around 87% of them singletons. The source material was peripheral blood, sampled on day 0 of AZD1222 vaccination. The receptors were gathered from an adult in good health.

This clone appeared once. The rearrangement joins TRBV7-9 to TRBJ2-4, with 7 bases lining up with TRBD1. CDR3 length equals 14 residues. Germline V CDR1 and CDR2: SEHNR, FQNEAQ (reference sequence). Trimming removed 4 bases from V and 8 bases from J; junction bases left unmatched: 8. CDR3 sequence: CASSSRQGHYIQYF. Here the CDR3 DNA reads TGTGCCAGCAGCTCCCGACAGGGCCACTACATTCAGTACTTC.

The chain carries TRBV7-6 and TRBJ1-1; D gene unclear. CDR1 is SGHVS, CDR2 FNYEAQ, per germline. CDR3 size: 15 residues. V was clipped by 3 bases and J by 10 bases, with 21 bases between them. The CDR3 loop reads CASSFEAGPYSLAFF. The CDR3 DNA is TGTGCCAGCAGCTTCGAGGCGGGTCCATATTCCTTAGCTTTCTTT.

The chain carries TRBV12-3 or TRBV12-4 and TRBJ2-1; 7 positions match TRBD1. The trim removed 2 bases at V and 12 bases at J, leaving 4 bases unmatched. The CDR3 is 12 amino acids. The CDR3 region is CASSLRGQGQFF. Written as DNA, the CDR3 is TGTGCCAGCAGTTTAAGGGGGCAAGGGCAGTTCTTC.

This clone occurred a few times. The CDR3 sequence is CASSLDSNEKLFF. CDR3 nucleotides: TGTGCCAGCTCACTTGACAGTAATGAAAAACTGTTTTTT. V is TRBV18 and J is TRBJ1-4; D possibly corresponds to TRBD1 (5 bases). Germline CDR1 reads KGHSH; CDR2 reads LQKENI. The CDR3 is 13 residues long. V gave up 4 bases and J gave up 4 bases, with 7 bases separating them.

This clone was found once. The chain has TRBV19 and TRBJ1-2; D unclear. Trimming took 6 bases from V and 7 from J, leaving 9 bases between them. CDR1 is LNHDA and CDR2 is SQIVND in the germline V gene (reference sequence). This CDR3 region has 11 residues. CDR3 loop: CASRTAGGYTF. In DNA form, the CDR3 reads TGTGCCAGTAGGACGGCCGGTGGCTACACCTTC.

CDR3 sequence: CASSRRTGQETQYF. The DNA for the CDR3 is TGTGCCAGCAGCCGGAGGACTGGCCAAGAGACCCAGTACTTC. The V and J genes are TRBV3-1 (or the pseudogene TRBV3-2) and TRBJ2-5; possibly TRBD2 for D (5 bases). CDR1 and CDR2 (germline): LGHDT, YNNKEL (reference sequence). The CDR3 consists of 14 residues. Trimming cost V 4 bases and J 1 base, with 10 bases left between them.

The V call is TRBV7-9, the J call TRBJ2-5; D may be TRBD1 or TRBD2 (5 bases each). The V end was cut by 1 base, the J end by 6 bases, with 18 bases between. CDR1 is SEHNR and CDR2 is FQNEAQ in the germline V gene (reference sequence). CDR3 length: 16 amino acids. CDR3 nucleotides: TGTGCCAGCAGCTTAGAAGGGGTAGGGACCGGTAAGACCCAGTACTTC. This encodes CASSLEGVGTGKTQYF.

The CDR3 spells CASSITQGTSSPLHF. In DNA, the CDR3 is TGTGCCAGCAGCATCACCCAGGGGACTTCTTCACCCCTCCACTTT. The V and J genes are TRBV7-9 and TRBJ1-6, with D tentatively TRBD1 (6 bases). V lost 5 bases to trimming and J lost 9 bases, with 17 bases between them. The V gene's germline CDR1 is SEHNR and CDR2 FQNEAQ (reference sequence). The CDR3 is made up of 15 amino acids. The full variable domain, with the rest looked up from reference TRBV7-9 and TRBJ1-6, is DTGVSQNPRHKITKRGQNVTFRCDPISEHNRLYWYRQTLGQGPEFLTYFQNEAQLEKSRLLSDRFSAERPKGSFSTLEIQRTEQGDSAMYLCASSITQGTSSPLHFGNGTRLTVT.

V usage is TRBV19 and J usage is TRBJ1-5; 8 bases match TRBD1. V dropped 7 bases and J dropped 1; count of bases not matched to a gene: 6. CDR1 and CDR2 from the germline V gene are LNHDA and SQIVND (reference sequence). The CDR3 consists of 15 residues. The CDR3 bases are TGTGCCAGTACCGAGGACAGGGCGAGCAATCAGCCCCAGCATTTT. It specifies CASTEDRASNQPQHF.